The source of this T cell receptor beta chain is a study of Graves' ophthalmopathy and Graves' hyperthyroidism. The study amplified TCR beta CDR3 regions using RNA transcripts. HTBI primers primed a first-round RT-PCR, and a second-round multiplex PCR followed. TCRdb reanalysed the multiplex PCR reads using MiXCR and keeps one entry per CDR3 protein. The sample holds about 240,000 distinct CDR3 sequences, 45% seen once. All donors with ophthalmopathy were recorded as having moderate-to-severe activity, CAS ≥3, NOSPECS ≥4 and a duration under 3 months. Exclusion criteria comprised other autoimmune diseases, uncontrolled infections, pregnancy or lactation in patients. Details on this clonotype: Its antigen remains unidentified.

Study-level findings and limits: Thyroid clonotypes that were expanded above 0.001 frequency mostly also appeared in blood. Sensitivity of 87.88% and specificity of roughly 80% were achieved when a 13-signature model separated ophthalmopathy from stable hyperthyroidism.

V was cut by 2 bases and J by 3 bases, with 9 bases left in between. The CDR3 covers 15 residues. Germline-derived CDR1 and CDR2 are SGHDT and YYEEEE. This chain connects TRBV5-6 to TRBJ2-6; D uncertain. This sequence was found in an adult man with Graves' ophthalmopathy. The sample consisted of peripheral blood. Here the CDR3 DNA reads TGTGCCAGCAGCTTCGGGCTTCTTGGGGCCAACGTCCTGACTTTC. This codes for CASSFGLLGANVLTF. Together with reference TRBV5-6 and TRBJ2-6, the CDR3 gives the full variable domain: DAGVTQSPTHLIKTRGQQVTLRCSPKSGHDTVSWYQQALGQGPQFIFQYYEEEERQRGNFPDRFSGHQFPNYSSELNVNALLLGDSALYLCASSFGLLGANVLTFGAGSRLTVL.